Listed here are 23 T cell receptor beta chains from one sample, sequenced in a study of blood T cell repertoires in COVID-19. Generated by immunoSEQ multiplex PCR, the TCRdb table keeps only in-frame clones and is missing some. The sample shows about 220,000 clones, roughly nine tenths of them seen only once. The sample consisted of peripheral blood. These TCRs come from a man aged 40-49 years with acute or convalescent COVID-19.

V is TRBV15 and J is TRBJ1-3; unclear D gene. V was pared by 2 bases and J by 4 bases, with 3 bases between. Germline V gene data show CDR1 as LNHNV and CDR2 as YYDKDF (reference sequence). The CDR3 length is 12 residues. Here the CDR3 DNA reads TGTGCCACCAGCAGACAGGGAAACACCATATATTTT. Amino acid sequence: CATSRQGNTIYF.

The V gene is TRBV6-5, the J gene TRBJ2-7; D is unclear. The CDR3 contains 14 residues. V was trimmed by 5 bases and J by 0 bases, leaving 11 bases between them. Germline V gene lookup returns CDR1 MNHEY and CDR2 SVGAGI. CDR3 sequence (DNA): TGTGCCAGCAGTCCTCGACGGAGCTCCTACGAGCAGTACTTC. This codes for CASSPRRSSYEQYF.

The chain has TRBV14 and TRBJ2-2; D uncertain. Per the germline V gene, CDR1 is SGHDN and CDR2 is FVKESK. The CDR3 spans 20 residues. V lost 4 bases, J lost 4 bases, and 28 bases lay in between. As DNA, the CDR3 is TGTGCCAGCAGCCGGAGAAGTTCATACGTAATTAGTAGGAGCACCGGGGAGCTGTTTTTT. Amino acids: CASSRRSSYVISRSTGELFF.

The chain combines TRBV18 with TRBJ1-3; the match to TRBD1 covers 9 bases. Trimming at V came to 2 bases and at J to 3 bases, leaving 5 bases not matched to a gene. This CDR3 is 16 amino acids long. Germline V gene data show CDR1 as KGHSH and CDR2 as LQKENI. This CDR3 is CASSPAGTGIGNTIYF. CDR3 in DNA: TGTGCCAGCTCACCAGCCGGGACAGGGATTGGAAACACCATATATTTT.

This clone was seen just once. A junction boundary mismatches the germline segment, possibly from a read error. The V call is TRBV3-1 (or the pseudogene TRBV3-2), the J call TRBJ2-1; weak D call: TRBD1 (5 bases). The CDR3 contains 12 residues. CDR1 is LGHDT, CDR2 YNNKEL, per germline (reference sequence). Here the CDR3 DNA reads TGTGCCAGCAGCGTGACAGCGAATGGGCAGTTCTTC. Its translation: CASSVTANGQFF.

The rearrangement uses TRBV7-9 and TRBJ1-3; tentative D call: TRBD1 (5 bases). V lost 7 bases to trimming and J lost 0 bases, with 16 bases between them. The CDR3 spans 16 residues. The germline CDR1 and CDR2 sequences are SEHNR and FQNEAQ (reference sequence). CDR3 in DNA: TGTGCCAGCACCTCCCGTCGGGGGAACTCTGGAAACACCATATATTTT. Encoded protein: CASTSRRGNSGNTIYF. The full variable domain, in which reference TRBV7-9 and TRBJ1-3 provide the parts outside the CDR3, is DTGVSQNPRHKITKRGQNVTFRCDPISEHNRLYWYRQTLGQGPEFLTYFQNEAQLEKSRLLSDRFSAERPKGSFSTLEIQRTEQGDSAMYLCASTSRRGNSGNTIYFGEGSWLTVV.

The chain is built from TRBV3-1 (or the pseudogene TRBV3-2) and TRBJ2-3; 9 bases are a match to TRBD2. The ends lost 1 base at V and 3 bases at J; junction bases unmatched: 8. This CDR3 is 17 amino acids long. Germline V gene data show CDR1 as LGHDT and CDR2 as YNNKEL (reference sequence). CDR3 bases: TGTGCCAGCAGCCAAGGGGCTAGCGGGACCACTACAGATACGCAGTATTTT. Encoded protein: CASSQGASGTTTDTQYF.

V gene TRBV6-5 combines with J gene TRBJ1-6; 9 nucleotides match TRBD1. After removal of 5 bases from V and 6 bases from J, the junction contained 2 bases not matched to a gene. CDR1 and CDR2 from the germline V gene are MNHEY and SVGAGI. This CDR3 has 14 residues. The CDR3 nucleotides read TGTGCCAGCAGTCGGGACAGGGTTAATTCACCCCTCCACTTT. It codes for CASSRDRVNSPLHF.

The chain recombines TRBV4-2 with TRBJ2-5, with 11 bases fitting TRBD2. V was clipped by 5 bases and J by 4 bases; unmatched bases: 15. There are 18 residues in the CDR3. Germline-derived CDR1 and CDR2 are LGHNA and YNFKEQ. CDR3 DNA: TGTGCCAGCAGCGAGGCTCGGGGTAGCGGGGGGGTCACAGAGACCCAGTACTTC. Its translation: CASSEARGSGGVTETQYF.

The chain is built from TRBV7-9 and TRBJ2-3; the D gene is possibly TRBD1 (5 bases). The CDR3 has 16 amino acids. Germline-derived CDR1 and CDR2 are SEHNR and FQNEAQ (reference sequence). V was clipped by 1 base and J by 0 bases, with 11 bases between them. CDR3 sequence (DNA): TGTGCCAGCAGCTTAGTGACAGTCTCTAGCACAGATACGCAGTATTTT. As protein: CASSLVTVSSTDTQYF.

This sequence joins TRBV24-1 and TRBJ2-5; weak D call: TRBD2 (7 bases). Trimming shortened V by 4 bases and J by 5 bases, and 19 bases separated the two germline ends. Germline CDR1 is KGHDR and CDR2 is SFDVKD. The CDR3 length is 16 residues. The CDR3 nucleotides read TGTGCCACCAGTGACACGGGGGAGGGACACCGGGAGACCCAGTACTTC. Translating gives CATSDTGEGHRETQYF.

The V and J genes are TRBV7-9 and TRBJ2-1; tentatively, D is TRBD2 (6 bases). Per germline, CDR1 SEHNR and CDR2 FQNEAQ (reference sequence). Trimming took off 2 bases at V and 3 bases at J, with 11 bases between the two ends. This CDR3 is 15 amino acids long. The chain's CDR3 is CASSLMAGSYNEQFF. In nucleotides, the CDR3 is TGTGCCAGCAGCTTAATGGCGGGAAGCTACAATGAGCAGTTCTTC.

The rearrangement links TRBV9 to TRBJ1-6; D might be TRBD1 (5 bases). Germline V gives CDR1 SGDLS, CDR2 YYNGEE. CDR3 length: 16 amino acids. The V end lost 4 bases, the J end lost 1 base, and 12 bases lay between the germline ends. CDR3 residues: CASSYTGGSYNSPLHF. CDR3 bases: TGTGCCAGCAGCTATACAGGTGGTTCCTATAATTCACCCCTCCACTTT.

The J gene is TRBJ2-1, the V gene TRBV10-2; TRBD2 matches 7 bases. The CDR3 sequence is 15 residues long. The junction had 6 bases not matched to a gene; V was cut back by 3 bases and J by 4 bases. Looked up from germline, CDR1 is WSHSY and CDR2 is SAAADI. The CDR3 loop reads CASSDSRGEYNEQFF. CDR3 DNA: TGCGCCAGCAGTGACTCTCGGGGGGAATACAATGAGCAGTTCTTC.

This clone has more than one count but fewer than ten. The chain recombines TRBV6-1 with TRBJ2-1; TRBD2 matches at 7 bases. V was pared by 2 bases and J by 6 bases, with 7 bases of the junction left unmatched. The CDR3 is 15 residues long. Germline assignment: CDR1 MNHNS and CDR2 SASEGT. In nucleotides, the CDR3 is TGTGCCAGCAGTGAACGGAGCGGGAAGGTCAATGAGCAGTTCTTC. This translates into CASSERSGKVNEQFF.

This clone has a single count. The chain recombines TRBV27 with TRBJ1-4; D perhaps matches TRBD1 (6 bases). CDR1 MNHEY and CDR2 SMNVEV come from the germline V gene (reference sequence). V lost 6 bases to trimming and J lost 7 bases, with 15 bases between them. CDR3 length equals 14 residues. This chain's CDR3 is CASREQGRVEKLFF. The CDR3 DNA reads as TGTGCCAGCAGGGAACAGGGTCGGGTTGAAAAACTGTTTTTT.

The chain couples TRBV7-3 to TRBJ1-1, with 11 bases fitting TRBD1. CDR1 and CDR2 from the germline V gene are SGHTA and FQGTGA. The CDR3 extends over 14 amino acids. The V and J ends lost 3 bases and 5 bases, in that order; junction bases with no gene match: 2. The CDR3 reads CASSFRDRGTEAFF. The CDR3 DNA is TGTGCCAGCAGCTTCCGGGACAGGGGGACTGAAGCTTTCTTT.

V is TRBV5-1 and J is TRBJ2-3, with a tentative D call TRBD2 (5 bases). The V gene lost 0 bases and the J gene lost 4 bases, with 15 bases spanning the gap. Germline V CDR1 and CDR2: SGHRS, YFSETQ. The CDR3 extends over 16 amino acids. The CDR3 region has the DNA TGCGCCAGCAGCTTGGCACTAGTACAGCCCTCAGATACGCAGTATTTT. It encodes CASSLALVQPSDTQYF.

The J gene is TRBJ2-5, the V gene TRBV10-1, with 9 bases lining up with TRBD1. This CDR3 spans 13 amino acids. V dropped 6 bases and J dropped 5; count of bases not matched to a gene: 4. CDR1 is WNHNN and CDR2 is SYGVQD in the germline V gene (reference sequence). CDR3 sequence (DNA): TGCGCCAGCAGCGCCGGGACAGGGGAGACCCAGTACTTC. This encodes CASSAGTGETQYF.

The J gene is TRBJ2-7, the V gene TRBV2, with a weak D call TRBD2 (6 bases). The CDR3 covers 14 residues. Trimming shortened V by 3 bases and J by 4 bases, and 13 bases separated the two germline ends. In germline, CDR1 is SNHLY, CDR2 FYNNEI. The chain's CDR3 is CASSDLEGRYEQYF. CDR3 bases: TGTGCCAGCAGTGACTTGGAGGGCCGGTACGAGCAGTACTTC.

The chain joins TRBV27 to TRBJ1-4; 9 nucleotides match TRBD1. CDR3 length: 17 amino acids. CDR1 and CDR2 from the germline V gene are MNHEY and SMNVEV (reference sequence). Germline trimming cut 5 bases from V and 1 base from J; bases unmatched to any gene: 8. Here the CDR3 reads CASSRTGVGRTNEKLFF. The CDR3 DNA sequence: TGTGCCAGCAGTCGGACAGGGGTAGGGAGAACTAATGAAAAACTGTTTTTT.

V gene TRBV19 combines with J gene TRBJ2-4; the match to TRBD2 covers 7 bases. After removal of 6 bases from V and 8 bases from J, the junction contained 10 bases not matched to a gene. Germline V CDR1 and CDR2: LNHDA, SQIVND (reference sequence). The CDR3 is made up of 14 amino acids. CDR3 coding DNA: TGTGCCAGTAGCCAGCAGCCCCTAGCGGACATTCAGTACTTC. Protein sequence: CASSQQPLADIQYF. The full variable domain, with the rest looked up from reference TRBV19 and TRBJ2-4, is DGGITQSPKYLFRKEGQNVTLSCEQNLNHDAMYWYRQDPGQGLRLIYYSQIVNDFQKGDIAEGYSVSREKKESFPLTVTSAQKNPTAFYLCASSQQPLADIQYFGAGTRLSVL.

The V and J genes are TRBV4-2 and TRBJ1-5, with no clear D. CDR1 and CDR2 from the germline V gene are LGHNA and YNFKEQ. There are 16 residues in the CDR3. V was clipped by 0 bases and J by 4 bases, with 13 bases between them. This chain's CDR3 is CASSQDWETFNQPQHF. The CDR3 nucleotides are TGTGCCAGCAGCCAAGATTGGGAGACCTTTAATCAGCCCCAGCATTTT.